This is a list of T cell receptor beta chains from one sample in a study of Ad26.COV2.S vaccination and SARS-CoV-2 variants. The table came from immunoSEQ multiplex PCR; TCRdb's copy has only in-frame clones and leaves some out. Of roughly 680,000 clones in the sample, 70% to 90% were seen once. The sample consisted of peripheral blood, taken in a trial of Ad26.COV2.S vaccine versus placebo. All receptors derive from a person aged 18 to 59 who received the Ad26.COV2.S COVID-19 vaccine or a placebo. CDR3s include the opening cysteine and the closing phenylalanine or tryptophan. D genes are given only for firm matches. The size field is filled for only some rows; it gives once, few, many or a size class.

CDR3nt,CDR3aa,abundance,d_gene,j_gene,v_gene
TGTGCCAGCAGTTACCTTGGACAGGGACCCACAGATACGCAGTATTTT,CASSYLGQGPTDTQYF,-,TRBD1,TRBJ2-3,TRBV6-5
TGTGCCAGCAGCTTGGTTTTGTCTGGGATTTCTGAAAAACTGTTTTTT,CASSLVLSGISEKLFF,-,-,TRBJ1-4,TRBV5-8
TGTGCCAGCACCCCAGGGGGCGACACTGAAGCTTTCTTT,CASTPGGDTEAFF,-,TRBD1,TRBJ1-1,TRBV4-2
TGTGCCAGCAGCTCTCGGACAGGGGGCGCGGGGGGCTACACCTTC,CASSSRTGGAGGYTF,-,TRBD1,TRBJ1-2,TRBV27
TGTGCCAGCTCCAATGGAAACACCATATATTTT,CASSNGNTIYF,-,-,TRBJ1-3,TRBV6-5
TGTGCCAGCAGTTACGGGCTGGGAGGCGCTGAAGCTTTCTTT,CASSYGLGGAEAFF,few,-,TRBJ1-1,TRBV6-5
TGTGCCAGCAGCACACCTTCCGGCTACACCTTC,CASSTPSGYTF,-,-,TRBJ1-2,TRBV3-1/TRBV3-2
TGTGCCAGCTCACCCCCCGTGGACACTGAAGCTTTCTTT,CASSPPVDTEAFF,-,-,TRBJ1-1,TRBV18
TGTGCCAGTAGACCCGAGGGGACAGGGGTTTATAGCAATCAGCCCCAGCATTTT,CASRPEGTGVYSNQPQHF,few,TRBD1,TRBJ1-5,TRBV19
TGTGCCAGCAGATCAGGGGGGGTAATCTATGGCTACACCTTC,CASRSGGVIYGYTF,once,TRBD1,TRBJ1-2,TRBV27
TGTGCCACCAGTAGCGGGAGCTACGAGCAGTACTTC,CATSSGSYEQYF,-,TRBD2,TRBJ2-7,TRBV24-1
TGTGCCAGCAGTTCCGTCAGCGGGGCGAACTATGAGACCCAGTACTTC,CASSSVSGANYETQYF,-,TRBD2,TRBJ2-5,TRBV6-8
TGTGCCACCAGTGTCAGGGATTACAATGAGCAGTTCTTC,CATSVRDYNEQFF,-,-,TRBJ2-1,TRBV24-1
TGTGCCTGGGATTCGGGACAGGGGGCGGTTGAGCAGTTCTTC,CAWDSGQGAVEQFF,-,TRBD1,TRBJ2-1,TRBV30
TGCAGTGCTAGTTCGACAGGGACGCGCGCTGGCTACACCTTC,CSASSTGTRAGYTF,-,TRBD1,TRBJ1-2,TRBV20-1
TGTGCCAGCAGTTACTCGCGGGGGGTTTGGGCTTTCTTT,CASSYSRGVWAFF,-,-,TRBJ1-1,TRBV6-5
TGTGCCTGGGCCCTCCGGGCCACCTACGAGCAGTACTTC,CAWALRATYEQYF,once,-,TRBJ2-7,TRBV30
TGTGCCAGCAGCTTACGGGGGACTTTCTATGGCTACACCTTC,CASSLRGTFYGYTF,-,-,TRBJ1-2,TRBV7-9
TGTGCCAGCAGCTTACCCAAACTAGCGGGTGGGACAGATACGCAGTATTTT,CASSLPKLAGGTDTQYF,-,TRBD2,TRBJ2-3,TRBV7-9
TGTGCCAGTAGTTTGACAGGGGCTACCCCCAATGAGCAGTTCTTC,CASSLTGATPNEQFF,once,TRBD1,TRBJ2-1,TRBV19
TGTGCCAGCAGTGTCAGGACAGGGAGCGGGGAGCTGTTTTTT,CASSVRTGSGELFF,-,TRBD1,TRBJ2-2,TRBV2
TGTGCCAGCTCACCGCCGTTAGGGACAGGCTTTTCCTACGAGCAGTACTTC,CASSPPLGTGFSYEQYF,-,TRBD1,TRBJ2-7,TRBV18
TGTGCCAGCAGCTTAGTAACAGGGGGCACTGAAGCTTTCTTT,CASSLVTGGTEAFF,-,TRBD1,TRBJ1-1,TRBV7-2
TGTGCCAGCAGCTTAGTTCTCGGGTCCTGGGGCAATGAGCAGTTCTTC,CASSLVLGSWGNEQFF,-,-,TRBJ2-1,TRBV7-6
TGTGCCAGCGGGGAGGGGGCAATCAACGAGCAGTACTTC,CASGEGAINEQYF,-,-,TRBJ2-7,TRBV12-3/TRBV12-4
TGTGCCAGCAGTTCCCGGGAGGGCGGGACCTACGAGCAGTACTTC,CASSSREGGTYEQYF,-,TRBD2,TRBJ2-7,TRBV27
TGCGCCAGCAGATCAGGGTTCAATACCCTCTACGAGCAGTACTTC,CASRSGFNTLYEQYF,-,-,TRBJ2-7,TRBV5-1
TGTGCCAGCAGGACTAGCGGGAGCACAGATACGCAGTATTTT,CASRTSGSTDTQYF,few,TRBD2,TRBJ2-3,TRBV6-5
TGCAGCGTTGAACGGGGAACGAGCACAGATACGCAGTATTTT,CSVERGTSTDTQYF,once,-,TRBJ2-3,TRBV29-1
TGTGCCTGGAACCCACTTCCCCTAAGGGGGCTAAGCACTGAAGCTTTCTTT,CAWNPLPLRGLSTEAFF,-,TRBD1,TRBJ1-1,TRBV30
TGTGCCAGCAGTTTATCGGGTTCGACTCACACAGATACGCAGTATTTT,CASSLSGSTHTDTQYF,once,-,TRBJ2-3,TRBV27